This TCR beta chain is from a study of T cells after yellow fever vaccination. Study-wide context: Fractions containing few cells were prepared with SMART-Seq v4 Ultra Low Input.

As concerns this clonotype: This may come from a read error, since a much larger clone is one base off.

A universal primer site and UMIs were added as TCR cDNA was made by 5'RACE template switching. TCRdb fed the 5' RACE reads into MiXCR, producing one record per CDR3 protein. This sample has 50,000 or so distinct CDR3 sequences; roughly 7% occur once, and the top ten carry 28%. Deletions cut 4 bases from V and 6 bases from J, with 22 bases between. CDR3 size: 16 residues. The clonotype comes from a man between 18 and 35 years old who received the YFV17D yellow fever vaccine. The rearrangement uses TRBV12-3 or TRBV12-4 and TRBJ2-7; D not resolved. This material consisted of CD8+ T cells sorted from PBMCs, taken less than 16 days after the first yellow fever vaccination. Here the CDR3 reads CASSSLQSKDPSEQYF. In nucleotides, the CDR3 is TGTGCCAGCAGTTCTCTCCAGTCCAAGGATCCCTCCGAGCAGTACTTC.